This T cell receptor beta chain originates from a study of a mutant IDH1 vaccine in newly diagnosed glioma. Study-level information: Administration of eight vaccinations to patients took place in weeks 1, 3, 5, 7, 11, 15, 19, 23. Before enrollment, patients got radiotherapy alone, temozolomide alone, or mostly the combination. There were roughly 60% males and about 38% females among treated patients, whose mean age was about 40 years. The study started vaccination 4-6 weeks after radiotherapy alone, or with temozolomide cycles.

Time point here: week 5, during vaccination. It was 300 ug of mutant IDH1 20-mer peptide that made up each vaccine dose, given with topical imiquimod. The CDR3 totals 13 residues. Germline V gene sequence: CDR1 LNHDA, CDR2 SQIVND (reference sequence). Germline trimming cut 5 bases from V and 9 bases from J; bases unmatched to any gene: 8. This clone was detected once. No antigen is known for it. Method: immunoSEQ multiplex PCR; TCRdb's copy keeps in-frame clones and lacks some. Of some 60,000 clones listed, about 87% are singletons. The material was PBMCs, obtained from a glioma patient whose treatment included an IDH1 peptide vaccine. The V and J genes are TRBV19 and TRBJ1-2; 8 bases are shared with TRBD1. The sequence was collected from a woman aged 40 to 50 with glioma. CDR3 nucleotide sequence: TGTGCCAGTAGTCCTGACAGGGGAAATCGCTACACCTTC. This codes for CASSPDRGNRYTF.